These 22 T cell receptor beta chains originate from one sample sequenced in a study of blood T cells in healthy people across ages (dated by TCRdb to between 2014 and 2016). The library was generated by 5' RACE. Sequenced using an Illumina HiSeq 2500. A second PCR of roughly 7 to 11 cycles was performed with a sample-barcoded 5' primer and a J-beta primer mix. TCRdb reanalyzed the raw reads on its own, using fastp at Q25 for trimming and MiXCR for clone calling, and kept in-frame beta chains. Rows with a matching CDR3 protein are joined into one entry that keeps the most common DNA and genes. This sample gives under 700,000 distinct CDR3 sequences in total; about 24% of them show up just once. Of the sample, 7.5% to 9% is held by the ten largest clones. This sample also appeared in a second study, on T cells of mothers and their children.

Sequencing was carried out using blood. These receptors came from a boy aged 5-17 years in good health.

This clonotype was observed a few times. The rearrangement joins TRBV7-2 to TRBJ2-5; no definite D call. The DNA end is more similar to TRBJ2-1, so the J call may be wrong. The CDR3 has 12 amino acids. Germline CDR1 reads SGHTA; CDR2 reads FQGNSA. The CDR3 here is CASSPDRYEQFF. The CDR3 DNA reads TGTGCCAGCAGCCCCGACCGGTATGAGCAGTTCTTC.

This clonotype was recorded a few times. The chain employs TRBV20-1 and TRBJ2-1; TRBD2 agrees at 12 bases. With 7 bases clipped from V and 9 bases from J, the junction kept 16 bases outside the gene matches. Per the germline V gene, CDR1 is DFQATT and CDR2 is SNEGSKA (reference sequence). The CDR3 extends over 16 amino acids. For the CDR3, the DNA is TGCAGTGTTTTGATCCCTCTAGCGGGGGGGAGCGGTGAGCAGTTCTTC. Its translation is CSVLIPLAGGSGEQFF.

V gene TRBV7-9 combines with J gene TRBJ1-3; D gene unclear. This CDR3 is 13 amino acids long. Looked up from germline, CDR1 is SEHNR and CDR2 is FQNEAQ (reference sequence). V lost 8 bases and J lost 9, with 17 bases in between. The CDR3 DNA follows: TGTGCCAGCGATGCGGCCCGTCGCGGCACCATATATTTT. Amino acids: CASDAARRGTIYF.

A few counts support this clonotype. This chain links TRBV10-3 with TRBJ2-7; no clear D. V was trimmed by 2 bases and J by 6 bases, leaving 11 bases between them. Germline CDR1 is ENHRY and CDR2 is SYGVKD. This CDR3 is 13 amino acids long. CDR3 DNA: TGTGCCATCAGTGAGGAGCAGATCGGCGAGCAGTACTTC. Encoded protein: CAISEEQIGEQYF.

CDR3 region: CAIPGLAGDFQETQYF. The CDR3 nucleotides read TGTGCCATACCGGGACTAGCGGGAGATTTCCAAGAGACCCAGTACTTC. This sequence joins TRBV10-3 and TRBJ2-5; TRBD2 aligns across 14 bases. Losses at the gene ends were 9 bases for V and 1 base for J; bases not matched to a gene: 7. From germline, CDR1 is ENHRY and CDR2 SYGVKD. This CDR3 spans 16 amino acids.

This sequence joins TRBV4-3 and TRBJ1-6; D remains ambiguous. CDR3 length: 13 residues. The germline V gene encodes CDR1 LGHNA and CDR2 YSLEER. V lost 4 bases, J lost 7 bases, and 8 bases lay in between. This CDR3 is CASSLQRNSPLHF. CDR3 bases: TGCGCCAGCAGCCTTCAGCGGAATTCACCCCTCCACTTT.

In regard to this clonotype: This could be a read error, since a much larger clone is one nucleotide away. The CDR3 sequence is CAGSAGTSPSYEQYF. As DNA, the CDR3 is TGTGCCGGCAGCGCAGGGACTAGTCCGTCCTACGAGCAGTACTTC. V usage is TRBV28 and J usage is TRBJ2-5, with TRBD2 matching over 8 bases. The J call may be wrong; the DNA end is better matched by TRBJ2-7. Germline lookup yields CDR1 MDHEN and CDR2 SYDVKM. CDR3 length: 15 residues.

This chain links TRBV4-1 with TRBJ2-1, with D uncertain. The V gene's germline CDR1 is MGHRA and CDR2 YSYEKL. The V and J ends lost 3 bases and 12 bases respectively, with 12 bases between them. This CDR3 contains 12 residues. The CDR3 protein is CASSHLGLRQFF. DNA of the CDR3: TGCGCCAGCAGCCACTTGGGTTTGCGGCAGTTCTTC.

This clonotype came up a few times. The chain links TRBV7-2 to TRBJ2-2; D is unclear. The CDR3 is made up of 15 amino acids. Trimming stripped 1 base from V and 0 bases from J, with 6 bases between. The germline V gene encodes CDR1 SGHTA and CDR2 FQGNSA. CDR3 protein: CASSLDAANTGELFF. CDR3 coding DNA: TGTGCCAGCAGCTTAGACGCCGCGAACACCGGGGAGCTGTTTTTT.

The chain links TRBV7-2 to TRBJ2-7, with 7 bases matching TRBD2. Germline CDR1 reads SGHTA; CDR2 reads FQGNSA. The CDR3 is made up of 15 amino acids. V was clipped by 5 bases and J by 5 bases; unmatched bases: 12. The CDR3 spells CASSPMAGALDEQYF. CDR3 nucleotide sequence: TGTGCCAGCAGCCCCATGGCGGGAGCTCTCGACGAGCAGTACTTC.

This clonotype turned up a few times. The chain employs TRBV4-1 and TRBJ2-1; the D is unclear. The J call may not be correct, given that the DNA end is closer to TRBJ2-5. The germline gives CDR1 MGHRA, CDR2 YSYEKL. The CDR3 is made up of 13 amino acids. In DNA, the CDR3 is TGCGCCAGCAGCCAAGATTTCTCCATCACCCAGTACTTC. Its translation is CASSQDFSITQYF.

The sample holds a few counts of this clonotype. The chain links TRBV27 to TRBJ2-1; D is unresolved. Germline V gives CDR1 MNHEY, CDR2 SMNVEV (reference sequence). V was clipped by 6 bases and J by 12 bases, with 21 bases between them. The CDR3 has 14 residues. CDR3 DNA: TGTGCCAGCAGCTCCTTAGATTCGAGGAAGGGGCAGTTCTTC. Translated, it gives CASSSLDSRKGQFF.

This clonotype has a single count. The J gene is TRBJ1-2, the V gene TRBV13; no clear D gene. V lost 5 bases to trimming and J lost 2 bases, with 12 bases between them. The CDR3 consists of 14 residues. Germline loops: CDR1 PRHDT, CDR2 FYEKMQ (reference sequence). The CDR3 sequence: CASSAMTANYGYTF. CDR3 DNA sequence: TGTGCCAGCAGCGCGATGACGGCGAACTATGGCTACACCTTC. Full variable domain (missing parts from reference TRBV13 and TRBJ1-2): AAGVIQSPRHLIKEKRETATLKCYPIPRHDTVYWYQQGPGQDPQFLISFYEKMQSDKGSIPDRFSAQQFSDYHSELNMSSLELGDSALYFCASSAMTANYGYTFGSGTRLTVV.

The table lists this clonotype with a few counts. At one of its ends the junction is not consistent with the germline gene, which may arise from a read error. The CDR3, as DNA: TGTGCCAGTAGTACCCGAGCCTACTCCTACGAGCAGCACTTC. It specifies CASSTRAYSYEQHF. V usage is TRBV19 and J usage is TRBJ2-7; D call uncertain. In germline, CDR1 is LNHDA, CDR2 SQIVND (reference sequence). The CDR3 length is 14 residues.

This clonotype turned up a few times. The rearrangement uses TRBV9 and TRBJ2-7; no reliable D call. There are 13 residues in the CDR3. CDR1 and CDR2 (germline): SGDLS, YYNGEE. V lost 3 bases and J 0 bases, leaving 7 bases between the germline ends. The CDR3 DNA reads TGTGCCAGCAGCGCGTTGGACTCCTACGAGCAGTACTTC. Encoded protein: CASSALDSYEQYF.

This clonotype was recorded at least ten times. The chain employs TRBV27 and TRBJ1-4, with TRBD1 matching over 8 bases. V trimming: 0 bases; J trimming: 2 bases; junction bases outside the gene matches: 5. Germline V gene sequence: CDR1 MNHEY, CDR2 SMNVEV (reference sequence). The CDR3 extends over 17 amino acids. The CDR3: CASSLSPDRATNEKLFF. CDR3 coding DNA: TGTGCCAGCAGTTTATCGCCGGACAGGGCCACTAATGAAAAACTGTTTTTT.

This clonotype was counted only a few times. The J gene is TRBJ1-4, the V gene TRBV28; unclear D gene. Germline V CDR1 and CDR2: MDHEN, SYDVKM. This CDR3 contains 13 residues. V lost 4 bases and J 8 bases, leaving 11 bases between the germline ends. As DNA, the CDR3 is TGTGCCAGCAGTTCCATAGGCCTCGAAAAACTGTTTTTT. Protein: CASSSIGLEKLFF.

V usage is TRBV20-1 and J usage is TRBJ1-6, with 9 bases lining up with TRBD1. Trimming at V came to 6 bases and at J to 8 bases, leaving 8 bases not matched to a gene. Germline loops: CDR1 DFQATT, CDR2 SNEGSKA (reference sequence). The CDR3 has 14 residues. CDR3 residues: CSASGWDRDSPLHF. In nucleotides, the CDR3 is TGCAGTGCCTCCGGGTGGGACAGGGATTCACCCCTCCACTTT.

The chain recombines TRBV5-1 with TRBJ2-3; 8 nucleotides match TRBD1. Germline V lookup: CDR1 SGHRS, CDR2 YFSETQ. The ends lost 0 bases at V and 5 bases at J; junction bases unmatched: 8. CDR3 length equals 16 residues. CDR3 DNA sequence: TGCGCCAGCAGCTTGGACGGGGGACAGGTGCAAGATACGCAGTATTTT. It codes for CASSLDGGQVQDTQYF.

This clonotype was observed at least ten times. The chain recombines TRBV5-1 with TRBJ2-5; 7 bases align to TRBD2. V shed 3 bases, J shed 4 bases, and the junction held 9 bases outside the gene matches. Germline assignment: CDR1 SGHRS and CDR2 YFSETQ. The CDR3 has 15 residues. The CDR3 here is CASSSGTTQRETQYF. The CDR3 bases are TGCGCCAGCAGCTCCGGGACTACCCAGAGAGAGACCCAGTACTTC.

This clonotype showed up just a few times. The gene calls are TRBV5-1 and TRBJ1-2; 8 positions match TRBD1. The V segment lost 2 bases and the J segment 4 bases; nucleotides outside the gene matches: 4. CDR1 SGHRS and CDR2 YFSETQ come from the germline V gene. This CDR3 contains 14 residues. The CDR3 loop is CASSFVDRGYGYTF. The CDR3 DNA is TGCGCCAGCAGCTTCGTCGACAGGGGCTATGGCTACACCTTC.

Only a few counts were recorded for this clonotype. V and J are TRBV3-1 and TRBJ2-5; D call uncertain. The J call may not be correct, given that the DNA end is closer to TRBJ2-7. Germline loops: CDR1 LGHDT, CDR2 YNNKEL (reference sequence). The CDR3 spans 18 residues. The CDR3 region is CASSQDHMLPTPLYEQYF. CDR3 nucleotide sequence: TGTGCCAGCAGCCAAGACCACATGTTGCCGACCCCTCTTTACGAGCAGTACTTC.